This entry describes one T cell receptor beta chain. The antigen is unknown. Blood RNA came from unsorted whole blood; germline DNA was also extracted. With roughly 500 ng total RNA as template and a constant-region primer, TCR beta cDNA was made. Slightly modified ARM-PCR with three nested multiplex PCR rounds yielded TCR beta libraries. Forward primers for TRBV1-TRBV30 and a C-beta reverse primer served the first two PCR rounds, at approximately 10 cycles each. TCRdb passed the multiplex PCR reads through MiXCR, listing each CDR3 protein once. The sample has some 180,000 distinct CDR3 sequences, about 60% seen once. The data are from a study of tumor-infiltrating lymphocytes in primary liver carcinoma. Study in general: Patients had primary liver carcinoma treated by surgical resection. These patients were men and women whose ages were 30 to 69 years.

Whole-study results and caveats: Tumors and blood were compared for top-250-clone fraction, and tumors had the significantly higher value (p = 0.039). Tumor-adjacent and tumor-blood pairs overlapped less than tumor region pairs did.

V lost 0 bases and J lost 5; bases outside the gene matches: 5. The CDR3 has 16 residues. The receptor was isolated from a man aged 40-49 years with primary liver carcinoma and hepatitis B virus infection. This rearrangement joins TRBV12-3 or TRBV12-4 to TRBJ1-5, with 9 bases matching TRBD1. Sequenced: peripheral blood. The CDR3 is CASSLASTGGDQPQHF. Here the CDR3 DNA reads TGTGCCAGCAGTTTAGCCTCGACAGGGGGGGATCAGCCCCAGCATTTT.